One sample yielded the 17 T cell receptor beta chains listed below, sequenced in a study of cytomegalovirus exposure and HLA in healthy donors. Measured with immunoSEQ multiplex PCR; TCRdb has only the in-frame clones, and not every one. The sample consists of tens of thousands of clones, approximately 90% of them appearing once. Sequenced sample: PBMCs. The receptors shown here come from a man in his late teens or twenties in good health and CMV-seronegative.

The rearrangement joins TRBV7-8 to TRBJ2-3; D unclear. There are 14 residues in the CDR3. Germline V gene data show CDR1 as SGHVS and CDR2 as FQNEAQ. Deletions cut 4 bases from V and 4 bases from J, with 12 bases between. The CDR3 protein is CASSSPSRSDTQYF. The DNA of the CDR3 is TGTGCCAGCAGCTCTCCCAGTCGATCAGATACGCAGTATTTT.

The chain couples TRBV6-1 to TRBJ1-5; 7 bases are shared with TRBD1. Germline V gene lookup returns CDR1 MNHNS and CDR2 SASEGT. The CDR3 covers 13 residues. Trimming at V came to 8 bases and at J to 9 bases, leaving 10 bases not matched to a gene. The CDR3 nucleotides read TGTGCCAGCCGCCGGCAGGGGGACGGGCCCCAGCATTTT. Its translation: CASRRQGDGPQHF.

The CDR3 DNA sequence: TGTGCCAGCAGCTTGGAGGGTAGCGGGAGTCATTGGGAGACCCAGTACTTC. Protein: CASSLEGSGSHWETQYF. The J gene is TRBJ2-5, the V gene TRBV5-8, with 9 bases matching TRBD2. J was trimmed by 5 bases and V by 0 bases; bases with no gene match: 11. Germline assignment: CDR1 SGHTS and CDR2 YDEGEE. The CDR3 spans 17 residues.

The CDR3 bases are TGTGCCTGCTCCCCGGGACTAGTTAGCAATGAGCAGTTCTTC. As protein: CACSPGLVSNEQFF. The V call is TRBV30, the J call TRBJ2-1, with 8 bases that match TRBD2. Trimming at V came to 6 bases and at J to 6 bases, leaving 10 bases not matched to a gene. Germline CDR1 reads GTSNPN; CDR2 reads SVGIG (reference sequence). This CDR3 is built from 14 residues.

This chain joins TRBV7-2 and TRBJ2-1; the D gene is possibly TRBD1 (5 bases). CDR1 SGHTA and CDR2 FQGNSA come from the germline V gene. The V end lost 5 bases, the J end lost 2 bases, and 16 bases lay between the germline ends. There are 16 residues in the CDR3. The chain's CDR3 is CASSGAAPQTYNEQFF. The CDR3 DNA follows: TGTGCCAGCAGCGGGGCGGCACCCCAAACCTACAATGAGCAGTTCTTC.

The rearrangement joins TRBV20-1 to TRBJ1-3; no firm D call. V shed 1 base and J shed 6 bases, with 4 bases lying between them. The germline V gene encodes CDR1 DFQATT and CDR2 SNEGSKA (reference sequence). This CDR3 contains 11 residues. CDR3 sequence (DNA): TGCAGTGCTAGAGTAGAAAACACCATATATTTT. This sequence encodes CSARVENTIYF.

Worth noting for this clone: Germline and junction disagree at one end, which may indicate a read error. The chain carries TRBV7-9 and TRBJ1-3, with a possible D match to TRBD1 (5 bases). The germline V gene encodes CDR1 SEHNR and CDR2 FQNEAQ (reference sequence). The CDR3 runs to 11 residues. The CDR3 bases are TGTGCCAGCAGCTCTCAGGGACTCCGACATTTT. Translation: CASSSQGLRHF. The complete variable domain, with remaining parts taken from reference TRBV7-9 and TRBJ1-3, reads DTGVSQNPRHKITKRGQNVTFRCDPISEHNRLYWYRQTLGQGPEFLTYFQNEAQLEKSRLLSDRFSAERPKGSFSTLEIQRTEQGDSAMYLCASSSQGLRHFGEGSWLTVV.

This clone has a single count. The chain has TRBV19 and TRBJ2-1, with D perhaps TRBD2 (6 bases). Germline CDR1 is LNHDA and CDR2 is SQIVND (reference sequence). The CDR3 sequence is 14 residues long. V gave up 3 bases and J gave up 3 bases, with 9 bases separating them. This chain's CDR3 is CASSMGGIYNEQFF. The DNA of the CDR3 is TGTGCCAGTAGTATGGGCGGGATCTACAATGAGCAGTTCTTC.

This chain connects TRBV30 to TRBJ2-7; possibly TRBD1 for D (6 bases). The length of the CDR3 is 14 residues. CDR1 is GTSNPN, CDR2 SVGIG, per germline (reference sequence). The V end lost 0 bases, the J end lost 1 base, and 10 bases lay between the germline ends. For the CDR3, the DNA is TGTGCCTGGAGTGTCCGGGACATATCCTACGAGCAGTACTTC. This sequence encodes CAWSVRDISYEQYF.

The chain joins TRBV7-9 to TRBJ2-7; tentatively, D is TRBD2 (5 bases). CDR3 length: 14 amino acids. Trimming pared 8 bases from V and 2 bases from J, leaving 16 bases between. Per germline, CDR1 SEHNR and CDR2 FQNEAQ (reference sequence). In DNA form, the CDR3 reads TGTGCCAGCCACTTAGGACTCCCGCCCTACGAGCAGTACTTC. It codes for CASHLGLPPYEQYF.

This sequence joins TRBV6-5 and TRBJ1-2; 7 bases line up with TRBD1. The V and J ends lost 4 bases and 6 bases, in that order; junction bases with no gene match: 14. CDR1 MNHEY and CDR2 SVGAGI come from the germline V gene. The CDR3 length is 16 residues. The DNA for the CDR3 is TGTGCCAGCAGTTCCCTTTTGAGGGACAGACGACATGGCTACACCTTC. Protein: CASSSLLRDRRHGYTF.

This clone occurred a few times. The gene calls are TRBV7-2 and TRBJ2-7, with 8 positions matching TRBD1. Losses at the gene ends were 5 bases for V and 6 bases for J; bases not matched to a gene: 6. The CDR3 runs 13 residues. Germline CDR1 reads SGHTA; CDR2 reads FQGNSA. The chain's CDR3 is CASSQTDRVEQYF. CDR3 coding DNA: TGTGCCAGCAGCCAGACGGACAGGGTCGAGCAGTACTTC.

V usage is TRBV19 and J usage is TRBJ2-2; D is unclear. Trimming left V 3 bases short and J 0 bases short, with 8 bases between. Per the germline V gene, CDR1 is LNHDA and CDR2 is SQIVND (reference sequence). The length of the CDR3 is 15 residues. The CDR3 is CASSMLATNTGELFF. The CDR3 DNA reads TGTGCCAGTAGTATGCTTGCTACGAACACCGGGGAGCTGTTTTTT.

The chain combines TRBV30 with TRBJ2-7; a weak D match, TRBD1 (7 bases). The CDR3 sequence is 13 residues long. V dropped 5 bases and J dropped 4 bases, with 15 bases sitting between them. The germline gives CDR1 GTSNPN, CDR2 SVGIG (reference sequence). The CDR3: CAWGWAGGYEQYF. DNA for the CDR3: TGTGCCTGGGGATGGGCAGGGGGGTACGAGCAGTACTTC.

This clone was seen at least ten times. The rearrangement links TRBV15 to TRBJ2-4, with D perhaps TRBD2 (5 bases). This CDR3 region has 15 residues. Looked up from germline, CDR1 is LNHNV and CDR2 is YYDKDF (reference sequence). Between the trimmed V and J ends, which lost 8 bases and 0 bases, there was a span of 14 bases. CDR3: CATSGGGLAKNIQYF. The CDR3 region has the DNA TGTGCCACCTCCGGAGGCGGGCTAGCCAAAAACATTCAGTACTTC.

The V gene is TRBV30, the J gene TRBJ1-2; 9 bases are a match to TRBD1. The J segment lost 7 bases and the V segment lost 4 bases, leaving 10 bases of the junction unmatched. From germline, CDR1 is GTSNPN and CDR2 SVGIG (reference sequence). The CDR3 has 14 amino acids. CDR3: CAWTVGTGTGGYTF. CDR3 nucleotide sequence: TGTGCCTGGACGGTCGGGACAGGGACGGGTGGCTACACCTTC.

The chain is built from TRBV4-3 and TRBJ2-7; 8 nucleotides line up with TRBD1. CDR3 length: 13 amino acids. CDR1 LGHNA and CDR2 YSLEER come from the germline V gene. The V and J ends lost 3 bases and 3 bases, in that order; junction bases with no gene match: 1. CDR3 amino acids: CASSQDRDYEQYF. DNA of the CDR3: TGCGCCAGCAGCCAGGACAGGGACTACGAGCAGTACTTC.